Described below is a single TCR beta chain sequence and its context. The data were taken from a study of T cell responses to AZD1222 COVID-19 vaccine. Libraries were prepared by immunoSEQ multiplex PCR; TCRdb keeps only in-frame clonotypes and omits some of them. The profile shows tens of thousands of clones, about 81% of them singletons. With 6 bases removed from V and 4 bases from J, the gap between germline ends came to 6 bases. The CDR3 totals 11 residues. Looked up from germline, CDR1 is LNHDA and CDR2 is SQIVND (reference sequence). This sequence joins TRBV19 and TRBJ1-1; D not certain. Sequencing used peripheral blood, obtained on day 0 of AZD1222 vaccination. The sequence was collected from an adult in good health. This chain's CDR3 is CASSPGTEAFF. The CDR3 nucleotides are TGTGCCAGTAGCCCTGGCACTGAAGCTTTCTTT.